The next 3 T cell receptor beta chains were all read from a single sample in a study of T cell clones after liver transplantation (dated by TCRdb to between 2017 and 2020). Library prep was done by the immunoSEQ multiplex PCR assay. TCRdb re-hosts the immuneACCESS table, in-frame sequences only. Its copies lack some clones; in the studies checked, an unresolved V gene accounts for under half of them, and the cause for the rest is not known. The sample table shows around 13,000 clones, and approximately 73% are seen once. 25% to 40% of the sample belongs to the ten largest clones. Specimen: CD8+ T cells from blood, collected at the 22-month timepoint. These receptors all come from a human patient who received a liver transplant. Donor T cells from the graft may be present among the T cells after a transplant.

Comment on this clone: The junction shows a germline mismatch at one end, possibly a read error. This chain uses TRBV5-5 with TRBJ2-7, with 8 bases lining up with TRBD2. The CDR3 totals 15 residues. CDR1 is SGHKS and CDR2 is YYEKEE in the germline V gene (reference sequence). CDR3 coding DNA: TGCGCCAGCAGCCTGGAGCGGGGGAAAACCTACGAGCAGTACTTC. Translating it yields CASSLERGKTYEQYF.

This sequence joins TRBV11-2 and TRBJ2-3, with D perhaps matching TRBD1 (6 bases). CDR3 length: 15 amino acids. Germline-derived CDR1 and CDR2 are SGHAT and FQNNGV. V dropped 0 bases and J dropped 1 base, with 8 bases sitting between them. CDR3 protein: CASSLDRGRTDTQYF. For the CDR3, the DNA is TGTGCCAGCAGCTTAGACAGGGGCCGCACAGATACGCAGTATTTT.

Details on this clone: A much larger clone sits a single nucleotide away, making a read error possible. V is TRBV27 and J is TRBJ2-7; 8 bases are a match to TRBD1. The junction had 3 bases not matched to a gene; V was cut back by 5 bases and J by 0 bases. Germline CDR1 MNHEY, CDR2 SMNVEV (reference sequence). This CDR3 has 14 residues. The CDR3 DNA is TGTGCCAGCAGTCAGGGACAGGTCTCCTACGAGCAGTACTTC. This gives the protein CASSQGQVSYEQYF.